The rows below give T cell receptor beta chains drawn from one sample of a study of beta chain features in type 1 diabetes. The method was immunoSEQ multiplex PCR; TCRdb's version includes in-frame clones alone and lacks a portion of them. This sample has 250,000 to 300,000 clones, with roughly a quarter found just once. Sequenced material: naive CD4+ T cells from blood. Receptors originate from a woman younger than 45 with type 1 diabetes. CDR3s include the opening cysteine and the closing phenylalanine or tryptophan. Each record gives: J gene, D gene, clone size, V gene, CDR3 DNA, CDR3 protein. D genes are given only for firm matches. Clone size, where shown, is once, few, many, or a class for clones that have expanded.

j_gene: TRBJ2-7; d_gene: TRBD1; abundance: NA; v_gene: TRBV7-6; CDR3nt: TGTGCCAGCAGCTTAGCGGGGACAGGGGGCTACGAGCAGTACTTC; CDR3aa: CASSLAGTGGYEQYF
j_gene: TRBJ2-7; d_gene: NA; abundance: few; v_gene: TRBV29-1; CDR3nt: TGCAGCGTTGAAGATGGGGACAAGGGTTGGCCACCGTTCGAGCAGTACTTC; CDR3aa: CSVEDGDKGWPPFEQYF
j_gene: TRBJ2-7; d_gene: TRBD2; abundance: NA; v_gene: TRBV7-2; CDR3nt: TGTGCCAGCAGCTTAACACAGCGGGGATACGAGCAGTACTTC; CDR3aa: CASSLTQRGYEQYF
j_gene: TRBJ2-1; d_gene: NA; abundance: NA; v_gene: TRBV5-1; CDR3nt: TGCGCCAGCAGTGGTCGGGAGCCCGCGAATGAGCAGTTCTTC; CDR3aa: CASSGREPANEQFF
j_gene: TRBJ1-1; d_gene: NA; abundance: NA; v_gene: TRBV29-1; CDR3nt: TGCAGCGTCGCCGGGGGTCCGAACACTGAAGCTTTCTTT; CDR3aa: CSVAGGPNTEAFF
j_gene: TRBJ2-4; d_gene: TRBD1; abundance: few; v_gene: TRBV5-1; CDR3nt: TGCGCCAGCAGCAAAGTTGAGGGACAGGGATACGACCGAGCCAAAAACATTCAGTACTTC; CDR3aa: CASSKVEGQGYDRAKNIQYF
j_gene: TRBJ1-2; d_gene: NA; abundance: NA; v_gene: TRBV5-1; CDR3nt: TGCGCCAGCAGCTGGAGGGACGACTATGGCTACACCTTC; CDR3aa: CASSWRDDYGYTF
j_gene: TRBJ2-1; d_gene: TRBD1; abundance: few; v_gene: TRBV6-5; CDR3nt: TGTGCCAGCAGTGATGGGACAGGGAGAAAGTTCTTC; CDR3aa: CASSDGTGRKFF
j_gene: TRBJ2-3; d_gene: TRBD2; abundance: NA; v_gene: TRBV29-1; CDR3nt: TGCAGCGTTATCAGGACTAGCGCAGATACGCAGTATTTT; CDR3aa: CSVIRTSADTQYF
j_gene: TRBJ1-2; d_gene: NA; abundance: NA; v_gene: TRBV9; CDR3nt: TGTGCCAGCAGCTCCCCGACAGGAATAGCTAACTATGGCTACACCTTC; CDR3aa: CASSSPTGIANYGYTF
j_gene: TRBJ1-1; d_gene: NA; abundance: NA; v_gene: TRBV6-5; CDR3nt: TGTGCCAGCAGCCTTTACGACAGTTCCACTGAAGCTTTCTTT; CDR3aa: CASSLYDSSTEAFF
j_gene: TRBJ2-5; d_gene: NA; abundance: NA; v_gene: TRBV7-3; CDR3nt: TGTGCCAGCTCTGCTAGCCTCCCCGAGACCCAGTACTTC; CDR3aa: CASSASLPETQYF